One sample yielded the 31 T cell receptor beta chains listed below, sequenced in a study of response to subunit inactivated influenza vaccine. TCRdb reanalysed the RT-PCR reads using MiXCR and keeps one entry per CDR3 protein. The table shows around 480,000 distinct CDR3 sequences, with 16% occurring only once. Sequenced here: CD4+ T cells sorted from PBMCs, sampled 23 months after vaccination. All receptors come from a man between 50 and 70 years old who received an inactivated influenza vaccine.

This clonotype appeared many times. This chain connects TRBV20-1 to TRBJ2-5; D call uncertain. V lost 2 bases to trimming and J lost 1 base, with 5 bases between them. CDR1 DFQATT and CDR2 SNEGSKA come from the germline V gene (reference sequence). This CDR3 has 12 amino acids. CDR3 loop: CSARQPQETQYF. CDR3 nucleotide sequence: TGCAGTGCTAGACAGCCCCAAGAGACCCAGTACTTC.

This clonotype has more than one count but fewer than ten. The rearrangement uses TRBV9 and TRBJ2-2; 7 positions match TRBD2. The V gene's germline CDR1 is SGDLS and CDR2 YYNGEE. The CDR3 is 15 residues long. Unmatched junction bases numbered 4, after V lost 5 bases and J lost 0 bases. CDR3 coding DNA: TGTGCCAGCAGGGATGGGGGGGCGAACACCGGGGAGCTGTTTTTT. This encodes CASRDGGANTGELFF.

In its sample, this clonotype was seen a few times. V and J are TRBV5-6 and TRBJ1-2; TRBD1 aligns across 11 bases. The CDR3 spans 16 residues. The V and J ends lost 2 bases and 5 bases, in that order; junction bases with no gene match: 8. Germline CDR1 is SGHDT and CDR2 is YYEEEE. The CDR3 nucleotides are TGTGCCAGCAGCTTAAGTAGGACAGGGGGCACTTATGGCTACACCTTC. Translating gives CASSLSRTGGTYGYTF.

This clonotype was detected only a few times. This chain joins TRBV5-1 and TRBJ2-7, with TRBD2 matching 12 bases. After removal of 5 bases from V and 4 bases from J, the junction contained 4 bases not matched to a gene. The CDR3 has 14 residues. The germline gives CDR1 SGHRS, CDR2 YFSETQ. CDR3 sequence reads: CASSKGLAGYEQYF. In DNA form, the CDR3 reads TGCGCCAGCAGTAAAGGACTAGCGGGATACGAGCAGTACTTC.

This clonotype appeared a few times. This chain connects TRBV6-2 or TRBV6-3 to TRBJ2-2, with TRBD2 matching 7 bases. V lost 6 bases, J lost 2 bases, and 6 bases stayed unmatched. The V gene's germline CDR1 is MNHEY and CDR2 SVGEGT. The CDR3 is 15 residues long. CDR3 nucleotides: TGTGCCAGCAGCCGGACTAGGGGTAACACCGGGGAGCTGTTTTTT. Its protein product is CASSRTRGNTGELFF.

The rearrangement links TRBV9 to TRBJ1-3; D possibly corresponds to TRBD1 (5 bases). The V and J ends lost 0 bases and 3 bases respectively, with 10 bases between them. CDR3 length equals 15 residues. Per germline, CDR1 SGDLS and CDR2 YYNGEE. The CDR3 sequence is CASSVEAGYGNTIYF. CDR3 DNA sequence: TGTGCCAGCAGCGTAGAGGCAGGGTATGGAAACACCATATATTTT.

This clonotype was found a few times. The chain recombines TRBV20-1 with TRBJ2-1, with 12 bases matching TRBD2. The germline CDR1 and CDR2 sequences are DFQATT and SNEGSKA (reference sequence). The V segment lost 5 bases and the J segment 5 bases; nucleotides outside the gene matches: 4. The CDR3 has 14 residues. The CDR3 protein is CSAPSGRADNEQFF. CDR3 coding DNA: TGCAGTGCTCCTAGCGGGAGGGCCGACAATGAGCAGTTCTTC.

This clonotype was seen a few times. V and J are TRBV11-2 and TRBJ1-2; D not certain. V lost 1 base to trimming and J lost 7 bases, with 10 bases between them. This CDR3 has 13 amino acids. Germline lookup yields CDR1 SGHAT and CDR2 FQNNGV. DNA of the CDR3: TGTGCCAGCAGCTTAGGGTTGGTCAGTGGCTACACCTTC. Translating it yields CASSLGLVSGYTF.

This clonotype was counted ten times or more. The chain joins TRBV6-1 to TRBJ1-1; 8 bases agree with TRBD1. The trim removed 5 bases at V and 4 bases at J, leaving 6 bases unmatched. The CDR3 runs to 14 residues. CDR1 MNHNS and CDR2 SASEGT come from the germline V gene. The CDR3: CASSRQGRVTEAFF. The DNA of the CDR3 is TGTGCCAGCAGTAGACAGGGGCGGGTCACTGAAGCTTTCTTT.

This chain uses TRBV10-3 with TRBJ2-7; 9 bases fit TRBD1. Looked up from germline, CDR1 is ENHRY and CDR2 is SYGVKD. V dropped 3 bases and J dropped 6; count of bases not matched to a gene: 6. This CDR3 is built from 14 residues. CDR3 region: CAISEEGQGTEQYF. In nucleotides, the CDR3 is TGTGCCATCAGTGAAGAGGGACAGGGAACCGAGCAGTACTTC.

The chain combines TRBV5-1 with TRBJ2-7; D tentatively reads TRBD1 or TRBD2 (6 bases each). CDR1 is SGHRS, CDR2 YFSETQ, per germline. This CDR3 has 15 amino acids. V dropped 0 bases and J dropped 7 bases, with 17 bases sitting between them. CDR3 sequence reads: CASSLEWGASGEQYF. The DNA for the CDR3 is TGCGCCAGCAGCTTGGAGTGGGGGGCGTCAGGAGAGCAGTACTTC.

This clonotype has a handful of counts. This chain links TRBV4-1 with TRBJ2-4; D may be TRBD2 (5 bases). Germline V gene lookup returns CDR1 MGHRA and CDR2 YSYEKL. The CDR3 totals 17 residues. The V end lost 0 bases, the J end lost 1 base, and 13 bases lay between the germline ends. CDR3 bases: TGCGCCAGCAGCCAAGATCAAGGCAGGAGGGCCAAAAACATTCAGTACTTC. Its translation: CASSQDQGRRAKNIQYF.

This clonotype was seen ten or more times. This chain connects TRBV5-5 to TRBJ2-5; tentative D call: TRBD1 (6 bases). V was cut by 2 bases and J by 2 bases, with 7 bases left in between. Germline V gene lookup returns CDR1 SGHKS and CDR2 YYEKEE (reference sequence). CDR3 length equals 13 residues. CDR3 nucleotide sequence: TGTGCCAGCAGCTTTGGGACACAAGAGACCCAGTACTTC. Translated: CASSFGTQETQYF. The full variable domain, rest sourced from reference TRBV5-5 and TRBJ2-5, is DAGVTQSPTHLIKTRGQQVTLRCSPISGHKSVSWYQQVLGQGPQFIFQYYEKEERGRGNFPDRFSARQFPNYSSELNVNALLLGDSALYLCASSFGTQETQYFGPGTRLLVL.

V gene TRBV29-1 combines with J gene TRBJ2-1; 9 nucleotides align to TRBD1. The length of the CDR3 is 13 residues. Germline V lookup: CDR1 SQVTM, CDR2 ANQGSEA. J lost 6 bases, V lost 6 bases, and 6 bases had no gene match. CDR3 loop: CSVTGTGPNEQFF. The DNA for the CDR3 is TGCAGCGTCACAGGGACAGGGCCCAATGAGCAGTTCTTC.

The rearrangement uses TRBV3-1 and TRBJ2-7; 12 bases map to TRBD2. Germline V gives CDR1 LGHDT, CDR2 YNNKEL (reference sequence). The CDR3 sequence is 16 residues long. V dropped 0 bases and J dropped 9; count of bases not matched to a gene: 9. CDR3 nucleotide sequence: TGTGCCAGCAGCCAAGATCGAGGACTAGCGGGACGGGGGCAGTACTTC. It is translated as CASSQDRGLAGRGQYF.

CDR3 in amino acids: CASSESRATGYTF. The CDR3 DNA reads as TGCGCCAGCAGTGAGTCACGCGCCACGGGCTACACCTTC. The V call is TRBV10-1, the J call TRBJ1-2; D is undetermined. CDR1 WNHNN and CDR2 SYGVQD come from the germline V gene (reference sequence). V was pared by 0 bases and J by 8 bases, with 10 bases between. CDR3 length: 13 amino acids.

The V and J genes are TRBV6-1 and TRBJ2-7, with 8 bases that match TRBD1. The CDR3 runs 15 residues. Germline V CDR1 and CDR2: MNHNS, SASEGT. The V gene end was trimmed by 5 bases and the J gene end by 0 bases; junction bases not matched to a gene: 6. The CDR3 reads CASSRTGTSSYEQYF. In DNA form, the CDR3 reads TGTGCCAGCAGTAGGACAGGGACAAGCTCCTACGAGCAGTACTTC.

This clonotype occurred many times. The chain uses TRBV7-9 and TRBJ2-3, with D hard to call. The V end lost 5 bases, the J end lost 5 bases, and 8 bases lay between the germline ends. CDR3 length: 12 amino acids. CDR1 and CDR2 from the germline V gene are SEHNR and FQNEAQ (reference sequence). Here the CDR3 reads CASSALGDTQYF. CDR3 bases: TGTGCCAGCAGCGCCCTGGGAGATACGCAGTATTTT.

The chain couples TRBV25-1 to TRBJ1-1, with 9 bases lining up with TRBD1. Germline trimming cut 8 bases from V and 7 bases from J; bases unmatched to any gene: 5. The germline CDR1 and CDR2 sequences are MGHDK and SYGVNS. This CDR3 has 12 residues. CDR3 nucleotides: TGTGCCAGCGTCACAGGGGGCTTTGAAGCTTTCTTT. Its protein is CASVTGGFEAFF.

The V call is TRBV4-3, the J call TRBJ2-5, with 10 bases that match TRBD2. Germline assignment: CDR1 LGHNA and CDR2 YSLEER. CDR3 length equals 16 residues. The V gene end was trimmed by 4 bases and the J gene end by 7 bases; junction bases not matched to a gene: 12. The CDR3 loop is CASSRQAGGLARTQYF. The CDR3 region has the DNA TGCGCCAGCAGCCGCCAAGCTGGGGGACTAGCGAGGACCCAGTACTTC.

The chain employs TRBV28 and TRBJ1-1, with D perhaps matching TRBD1 (5 bases). V lost 5 bases and J 4 bases, leaving 17 bases between the germline ends. CDR1 is MDHEN, CDR2 SYDVKM, per germline. This CDR3 is 15 amino acids long. Written as DNA, the CDR3 is TGTGCCAGCAGTGGGAGTGGACGGGGGAGCACTGAAGCTTTCTTT. Encoded protein: CASSGSGRGSTEAFF.

This clonotype was detected only once. The chain is built from TRBV12-3 or TRBV12-4 and TRBJ2-3, with TRBD2 as a possible D gene (5 bases). CDR3 length: 12 amino acids. Trimming removed 10 bases from V and 6 bases from J, with 14 bases in between. CDR3 nucleotides: TGTGCCACCGGACTCGGCCTGGATACGCAGTATTTT. Protein product: CATGLGLDTQYF.

The chain uses TRBV7-8 and TRBJ1-5; D remains ambiguous. V was clipped by 7 bases and J by 9 bases, with 10 bases between them. CDR1 and CDR2 from the germline V gene are SGHVS and FQNEAQ. CDR3 length: 11 residues. The CDR3 here is CASTTDGPQHF. For the CDR3, the DNA is TGTGCCAGCACGACGGACGGGCCCCAGCATTTT.

The chain is built from TRBV5-5 and TRBJ1-2, with no clear D. This CDR3 is 14 amino acids long. Germline CDR1 and CDR2: SGHKS and YYEKEE (reference sequence). The V and J ends lost 2 bases and 6 bases respectively, with 14 bases between them. Here the CDR3 DNA reads TGTGCCAGCAGCTTATCCGGGCGCGCTCATGGCTACACCTTC. Its protein product is CASSLSGRAHGYTF.

In this sample, this clonotype turned up a few times. The chain employs TRBV20-1 and TRBJ1-2; D is unresolved. Germline CDR1 is DFQATT and CDR2 is SNEGSKA (reference sequence). V lost 7 bases to trimming and J lost 0 bases, with 12 bases between them. There are 13 residues in the CDR3. In nucleotides, the CDR3 is TGCAGTGTTCGGGTAGGGACTAACTATGGCTACACCTTC. Protein product: CSVRVGTNYGYTF.

This chain connects TRBV4-3 to TRBJ1-2, with D perhaps TRBD1 (6 bases). The CDR3 is 12 amino acids. V lost 4 bases and J 7 bases, leaving 10 bases between the germline ends. CDR1 and CDR2 from the germline V gene are LGHNA and YSLEER. The CDR3 DNA follows: TGCGCCAGCAGCCTAACAGGGACTGGCTACACCTTC. This sequence encodes CASSLTGTGYTF.

This sequence joins TRBV6-1 and TRBJ1-2, with 7 bases identical to TRBD1. V was clipped by 5 bases and J by 1 base; unmatched bases: 10. CDR1 and CDR2 (germline): MNHNS, SASEGT. The length of the CDR3 is 16 residues. CDR3 bases: TGTGCCAGCAGTCTCCCGGGACAGAGAGTTAACTATGGCTACACCTTC. Translating it yields CASSLPGQRVNYGYTF.

This clonotype was seen ten or more times. V and J are TRBV5-1 and TRBJ2-3; D remains ambiguous. The CDR3 contains 14 residues. Trimming pared 2 bases from V and 0 bases from J, leaving 7 bases between. The germline CDR1 and CDR2 sequences are SGHRS and YFSETQ. CDR3 coding DNA: TGCGCCAGCAGCTTTAGGGCTAGCACAGATACGCAGTATTTT. Translation: CASSFRASTDTQYF.

V gene TRBV28 combines with J gene TRBJ2-2; D unresolved. Germline CDR1 is MDHEN and CDR2 is SYDVKM. V lost 5 bases to trimming and J lost 0 bases, with 7 bases between them. The CDR3 has 14 amino acids. CDR3 sequence reads: CASSPPPNTGELFF. Here the CDR3 DNA reads TGTGCCAGCAGTCCACCGCCGAACACCGGGGAGCTGTTTTTT.

This chain links TRBV4-3 with TRBJ2-7; D is unresolved. This CDR3 region has 14 residues. Trimming stripped 5 bases from V and 4 bases from J, with 15 bases between. CDR1 is LGHNA, CDR2 YSLEER, per germline. The CDR3: CASSGHWGSYEQYF. CDR3 in DNA: TGCGCCAGCAGCGGTCACTGGGGTTCTTACGAGCAGTACTTC.

The chain joins TRBV5-1 to TRBJ2-5, with D unresolved. Germline V gives CDR1 SGHRS, CDR2 YFSETQ. Trimming pared 3 bases from V and 4 bases from J, leaving 10 bases between. The CDR3 spans 13 residues. The CDR3 spells CASSSLFGETQYF. CDR3 in DNA: TGCGCCAGCAGCTCTTTATTTGGAGAGACCCAGTACTTC.